The clone carrying this TCR beta chain came up a few times. V shed 3 bases and J 3 bases; nucleotides not matched to a gene: 4. This CDR3 region has 15 residues. CDR1 and CDR2 from the germline V gene are MNHEY and SVGAGI. These data belong to a study of molecular identifiers for immune sequencing clone quantification. TCRdb called the PCR reads again in MiXCR, with one record for every CDR3 protein. The sample has about 510,000 distinct CDR3 sequences, around 23% seen once. This receptor was taken from a human donor in good health. Some libraries in this study had Jurkat cell RNA spiked in. Sequencing was carried out using naive CD8+ T cells from blood, with Jurkat cell RNA spiked in. Subset noted: FACS-sorted CD8+CD4-CCR7+CD45RA+ naive T cells. This chain joins TRBV6-5 and TRBJ2-1; 8 bases line up with TRBD2. CDR3 in DNA: TGTGCCAGCAGTTATCTTAGCGGGAACTACAATGAGCAGTTCTTC. Its translation is CASSYLSGNYNEQFF.